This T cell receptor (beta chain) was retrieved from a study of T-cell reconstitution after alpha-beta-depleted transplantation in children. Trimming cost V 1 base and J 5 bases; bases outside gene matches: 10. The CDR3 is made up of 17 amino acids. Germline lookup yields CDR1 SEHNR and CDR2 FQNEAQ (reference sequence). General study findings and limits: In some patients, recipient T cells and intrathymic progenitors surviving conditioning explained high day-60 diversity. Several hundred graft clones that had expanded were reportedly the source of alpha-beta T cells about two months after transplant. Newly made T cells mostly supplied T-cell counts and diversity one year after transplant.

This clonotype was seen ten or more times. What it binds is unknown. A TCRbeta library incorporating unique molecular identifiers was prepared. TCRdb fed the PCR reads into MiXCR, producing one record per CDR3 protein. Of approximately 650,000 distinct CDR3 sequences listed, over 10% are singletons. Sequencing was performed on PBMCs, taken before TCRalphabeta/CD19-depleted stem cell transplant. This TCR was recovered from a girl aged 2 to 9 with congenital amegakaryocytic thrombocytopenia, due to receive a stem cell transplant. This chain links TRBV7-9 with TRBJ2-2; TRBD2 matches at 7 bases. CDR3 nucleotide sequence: TGTGCCAGCAGCTTAGTAGCTAGCGGAGGGGATACCGGGGAGCTGTTTTTT. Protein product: CASSLVASGGDTGELFF.